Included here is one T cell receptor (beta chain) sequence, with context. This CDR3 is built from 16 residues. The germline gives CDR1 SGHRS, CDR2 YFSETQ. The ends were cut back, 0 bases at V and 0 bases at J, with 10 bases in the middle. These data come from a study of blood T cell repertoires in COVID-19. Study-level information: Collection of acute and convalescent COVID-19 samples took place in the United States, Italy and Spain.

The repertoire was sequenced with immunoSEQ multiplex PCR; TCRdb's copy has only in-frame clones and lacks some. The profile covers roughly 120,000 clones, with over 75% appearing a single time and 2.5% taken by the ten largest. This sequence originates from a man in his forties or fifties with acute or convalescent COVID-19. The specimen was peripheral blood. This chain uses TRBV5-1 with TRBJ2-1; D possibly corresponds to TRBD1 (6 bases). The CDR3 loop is CASSLDRVSSYNEQFF. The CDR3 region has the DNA TGCGCCAGCAGCTTGGACAGGGTCAGCTCCTACAATGAGCAGTTCTTC.